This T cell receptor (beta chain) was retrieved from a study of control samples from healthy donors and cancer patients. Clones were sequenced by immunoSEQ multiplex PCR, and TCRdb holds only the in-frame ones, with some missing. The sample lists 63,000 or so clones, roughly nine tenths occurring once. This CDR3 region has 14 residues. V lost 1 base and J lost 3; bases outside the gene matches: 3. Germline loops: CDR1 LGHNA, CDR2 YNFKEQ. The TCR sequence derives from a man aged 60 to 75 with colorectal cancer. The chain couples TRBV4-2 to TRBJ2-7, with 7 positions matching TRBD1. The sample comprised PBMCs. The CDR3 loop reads CASSQGGTDYEQYF. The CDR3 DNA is TGTGCCAGCAGCCAAGGAGGGACAGACTACGAGCAGTACTTC.